A selection of T cell receptor beta chains follows, all from one sample in a study of blood T cell repertoires in COVID-19. Assay used: immunoSEQ multiplex PCR; TCRdb lists only in-frame clones, some missing. The sample carries about 300,000 clones, about 88% recorded once. Sequencing was done on a sample of peripheral blood. The receptor set was obtained from a man between 65 and 80 years old with acute or convalescent COVID-19. Both conserved end residues are trimmed from each CDR3. Each record gives: J gene, D gene, V gene, CDR3 protein. D genes are given only for firm matches.

TRBJ2-3,.,TRBV18,ASSPQVSTDTQY
TRBJ2-3,TRBD2,TRBV6-6,ASSRGTSGRADTQY
TRBJ1-3,.,TRBV4-3,ASSQDGGILSGNTIY
TRBJ1-2,.,TRBV7-9,ASRKPGGEGSYGYT
TRBJ2-4,.,TRBV5-1,ASSLEQVVGKNIQY
TRBJ1-3,.,TRBV5-1,ASTREGLSSGNTIY
TRBJ2-5,.,TRBV25-1,ASSEGWARTQETQY
TRBJ2-7,TRBD1,TRBV19,ASSYNPGQGLGEQY
TRBJ1-1,TRBD1,TRBV3-1/TRBV3-2,ASSHGQGREAF
TRBJ2-3,.,TRBV15,ATSRDRQLGGDTQY
TRBJ1-5,.,TRBV6-5,ASSYSVSGNQPQH
TRBJ1-2,.,TRBV7-2,ASSPPLPGVMLYGYT
TRBJ2-3,.,TRBV6-2/TRBV6-3,ASSWDTTQY
TRBJ1-2,.,TRBV19,ASSVGARANYGYT
TRBJ1-6,.,TRBV4-1,ASSQSPPRSGQGRNSPLH
TRBJ2-7,.,TRBV7-2,ASSLVPLGSYEQY
TRBJ2-7,TRBD2,TRBV5-1,ASSLVLAGAHEQY
TRBJ1-2,TRBD1,TRBV19,ASSDRGKFGGYT
TRBJ1-3,.,TRBV6-1,ASSEQGGNTIY
TRBJ1-2,TRBD1,TRBV11-3,ASSSTQGFGYT
TRBJ2-5,.,TRBV20-1,SASFRGSETQY
TRBJ2-2,.,TRBV27,ASSLWGLNTGELF
TRBJ1-6,.,TRBV4-1,ASSQDSRSPLH
TRBJ2-3,.,TRBV18,ASSPADSPTDTQY
TRBJ2-1,.,TRBV6-2/TRBV6-3,ASSSGTSPLGEQF